The 17 T cell receptor beta chains below all came from one sample that was sequenced in a study of T and B cells in COVID-19 patients. TRB was amplified from about 260-540 ng of blood genomic DNA. TRB rearrangements were amplified by multiplex PCR with BIOMED2 TRB-A/B primers. TCRdb reprocessed the multiplex PCR reads via MiXCR and lists one record per CDR3 protein. The sample shows 6,000 to 9,000 distinct CDR3 sequences, 26% of them seen only once. Sequenced sample: blood. The receptors stem from a human donor with active COVID-19.

In DNA form, the CDR3 reads TGTGCCAGCAGTTACGGCTCGCGGGGGATCACAGATACGCAGTATTTT. Protein sequence: CASSYGSRGITDTQYF. The chain is built from TRBV6-5 and TRBJ2-3, with 7 bases fitting TRBD2. The CDR3 consists of 16 residues. Per germline, CDR1 MNHEY and CDR2 SVGAGI. V gave up 2 bases and J gave up 2 bases; unmatched junction bases: 7.

This clonotype is medium-sized by share. The V and J genes are TRBV6-6 and TRBJ2-1; D is undetermined. Germline CDR1 is MNHNY and CDR2 is SVGAGI (reference sequence). V lost 4 bases, J lost 6 bases, and 10 bases lay in between. The CDR3 contains 13 residues. CDR3 sequence reads: CASSSIVGNEQFF. In DNA, the CDR3 is TGTGCCAGCAGTTCCATCGTAGGCAATGAGCAGTTCTTC.

CDR3 sequence (DNA): TGTGCCATCAGTTACGGGGACAATCAGCCCCAGCATTTT. It translates to CAISYGDNQPQHF. The chain combines TRBV10-3 with TRBJ1-5; D call uncertain. Trimming cost V 5 bases and J 3 bases, with 8 bases left between them. This CDR3 is built from 13 residues. The V gene's germline CDR1 is ENHRY and CDR2 SYGVKD.

This chain links TRBV6-5 with TRBJ2-7; 8 bases line up with TRBD1. V shed 5 bases, J shed 10 bases, and the junction held 7 bases outside the gene matches. The CDR3 length is 12 residues. Germline V gene lookup returns CDR1 MNHEY and CDR2 SVGAGI. The CDR3 DNA reads TGTGCCAGCAGTAGATCCGGGACAGGACAGTACTTC. It is translated as CASSRSGTGQYF.

The chain carries TRBV4-2 and TRBJ2-3, with TRBD2 matching over 10 bases. J gave up 6 bases and V 4 bases, and 7 bases lay outside the gene matches. The CDR3 is 15 amino acids. From germline, CDR1 is LGHNA and CDR2 YNFKEQ. In DNA, the CDR3 is TGTGCCAGCAGCCTGAGCGGGGGGGCCCCCGATACGCAGTATTTT. This encodes CASSLSGGAPDTQYF.

Judged by abundance, this clonotype is medium-sized. The chain carries TRBV19 and TRBJ1-1, with D perhaps TRBD1 (5 bases). V lost 8 bases and J 1 base, leaving 14 bases between the germline ends. Germline loops: CDR1 LNHDA, CDR2 SQIVND (reference sequence). This CDR3 comprises 14 residues. The CDR3 spells CASGALRGNTEAFF. The CDR3 region has the DNA TGTGCCAGTGGGGCACTGAGGGGGAACACTGAAGCTTTCTTT.

V usage is TRBV7-4 and J usage is TRBJ2-7; possible D gene TRBD1, 6 bases. The CDR3 length is 11 residues. V was shortened by 5 bases and J by 4 bases, with 6 bases between the two germline ends. Per germline, CDR1 SGHVT and CDR2 SQSDAQ. CDR3 sequence (DNA): TGTGCCAGCAGCGGACAGTACGAGCAGTACTTC. Translating gives CASSGQYEQYF.

By share of the sample, this clonotype is medium-sized. V usage is TRBV6-4 and J usage is TRBJ2-3, with 12 nucleotides matching TRBD2. This CDR3 has 16 residues. Germline V gene lookup returns CDR1 MRHNA and CDR2 SNTAGT. Trimming took 2 bases from V and 0 from J; bases not matched to a gene: 0. The CDR3 DNA follows: TGTGCCAGCAGTGACGGGACTAGCGGGAGCACAGATACGCAGTATTTT. Its translation: CASSDGTSGSTDTQYF.

This clonotype was detected a few times. The chain joins TRBV5-1 to TRBJ2-1; TRBD1 is a possible D gene (5 bases). V was trimmed by 4 bases and J by 5 bases, leaving 16 bases between them. Germline values: CDR1 SGHRS, CDR2 YFSETQ. This CDR3 is 15 amino acids long. The CDR3 bases are TGCGCCAGCAGCCAAGCAGGGAACCCCGACAATGAGCAGTTCTTC. Translating it yields CASSQAGNPDNEQFF.

The genes are TRBV5-1 and TRBJ2-1, with 7 bases identical to TRBD1. The CDR3 is 12 residues long. Germline V gene lookup returns CDR1 SGHRS and CDR2 YFSETQ. V shed 3 bases and J 10 bases; nucleotides not matched to a gene: 4. CDR3: CASSWRTGEQFF. DNA for the CDR3: TGCGCCAGCAGCTGGCGGACAGGCGAGCAGTTCTTC.

By frequency in the sample, this clonotype is medium-sized. V is TRBV29-1 and J is TRBJ2-1; TRBD2 is a possible D gene (6 bases). CDR3 length: 16 amino acids. V was clipped by 4 bases and J by 0 bases, with 16 bases between them. The V gene's germline CDR1 is SQVTM and CDR2 ANQGSEA. The DNA for the CDR3 is TGCAGCGTTGGGGGTAGTGGGGGACTCTCCTACAATGAGCAGTTCTTC. Protein: CSVGGSGGLSYNEQFF.

This clonotype was detected a few times. The V call is TRBV5-6, the J call TRBJ1-2; 7 bases map to TRBD1. CDR3 length: 15 amino acids. Losses at the gene ends were 4 bases for V and 2 bases for J; bases not matched to a gene: 8. Germline CDR1 and CDR2: SGHDT and YYEEEE. CDR3 amino acids: CASSPRDRRNYGYTF. In nucleotides, the CDR3 is TGTGCCAGCAGCCCCAGGGACAGACGAAACTATGGCTACACCTTC.

This clonotype came up a few times. This chain connects TRBV6-1 to TRBJ2-2, with a weak D call TRBD2 (5 bases). The germline V gene has CDR1 MNHNS and CDR2 SASEGT. V lost 7 bases, J lost 0 bases, and 9 bases lay in between. The CDR3 sequence is 14 residues long. Written as DNA, the CDR3 is TGTGCCAGCATTATCGGGACGAACACCGGGGAGCTGTTTTTT. Translated, it gives CASIIGTNTGELFF.

This clonotype is classed as medium-sized. V is TRBV27 and J is TRBJ1-6, with D unclear. Germline values: CDR1 MNHEY, CDR2 SMNVEV (reference sequence). The CDR3 extends over 14 amino acids. Trimming left V 2 bases short and J 7 bases short, with 9 bases between. The CDR3 spells CASSLRAGNSPLHF. The DNA of the CDR3 is TGTGCCAGCAGTTTACGGGCGGGCAATTCACCCCTCCACTTT.

This clonotype turned up a few times. V usage is TRBV5-1 and J usage is TRBJ2-7; D may correspond to TRBD1 or TRBD2 (5 bases each). CDR3 length equals 14 residues. The germline V gene encodes CDR1 SGHRS and CDR2 YFSETQ. V was trimmed by 0 bases and J by 3 bases, leaving 10 bases between them. The CDR3 bases are TGCGCCAGCAGCTTGGCGGGACGAAGCTACGAGCAGTACTTC. Its translation is CASSLAGRSYEQYF.

This clonotype is judged medium-sized (0.01 to 0.1%). The rearrangement joins TRBV6-4 to TRBJ2-3; 9 bases line up with TRBD2. The germline V gene has CDR1 MRHNA and CDR2 SNTAGT. V dropped 0 bases and J dropped 4; count of bases not matched to a gene: 2. The CDR3 length is 15 residues. The CDR3 nucleotides read TGTGCCAGCAGTGACTCGCGGGGGGGCCCAGATACGCAGTATTTT. This encodes CASSDSRGGPDTQYF.

V usage is TRBV7-2 and J usage is TRBJ1-2, with TRBD1 as a possible D gene (5 bases). CDR3 length: 14 residues. The germline V and J ends were trimmed by 1 base and 2 bases, with 8 bases remaining between them. Germline V lookup: CDR1 SGHTA, CDR2 FQGNSA. CDR3 sequence (DNA): TGTGCCAGCAGCTTAGGTCGGACAAACTATGGCTACACCTTC. It translates to CASSLGRTNYGYTF.